This is a list of T cell receptor delta chains from one sample in a study of Vδ1+ human thymocytes. TCRdb re-processed the multiplex PCR reads via CATT. The table lists tens of thousands of delta-chain clones, 15% to 20% of them singletons. The sample was Vdelta1+ gamma-delta thymocytes from the thymus. These receptors were obtained from a boy under two years old who had congenital heart surgery. Each CDR3 is given with its conserved first and last residue. The order of the fields is D gene, clone size, V gene, J gene, CDR3 DNA, CDR3 protein. D genes are given only for firm matches. Clone size is given for some rows only: seen once, a few or many times, or a class if the clone is expanded.

D: TRDD3; size: few; V: TRDV1; J: TRDJ1; DNA: TGTGCTCTTGGGGAAACGCCTGGGGGATACGCCACCGATAAACTCATCTTT; CDR3: CALGETPGGYATDKLIF
D: .; size: .; V: TRDV1; J: TRDJ1; DNA: TGTGCTCTTGGGGAAGGCCCCAAACTGCTCACCGATAAACTCATCTTT; CDR3: CALGEGPKLLTDKLIF
D: .; size: .; V: TRDV1; J: TRDJ1; DNA: TGTGCTCTTGGGGAACTTTACCGCAAACTCATCTTT; CDR3: CALGELYRKLIF
D: .; size: few; V: TRDV1; J: TRDJ1; DNA: TGTGCTCTTGGGGAAAAAGAGTGTCCCGATAAACTCATCTTT; CDR3: CALGEKECPDKLIF
D: .; size: .; V: TRDV1; J: TRDJ1; DNA: TGTGCTCTTGGGGGACCCGCGTACACCGATAAACTCATCTTT; CDR3: CALGGPAYTDKLIF
D: TRDD3; size: .; V: TRDV1; J: TRDJ1; DNA: TGTGCTCTTGGGGCTTTCTCTTCGTTAGTTCCGCTGGGGGATACTGGCCTTTTCTCCGATAAACTCATCTTT; CDR3: CALGAFSSLVPLGDTGLFSDKLIF
D: TRDD3; size: .; V: TRDV1; J: TRDJ1; DNA: TGTGCTCTATACCTTGGGGGATACGGAGACACCGATAAACTCATCTTT; CDR3: CALYLGGYGDTDKLIF
D: TRDD2; size: .; V: TRDV1; J: TRDJ1; DNA: TGTGCTCTTGGGGAACTGCCTTCCTACGCCCTGGGGCCTCTAAACACCGATAAACTCATCTTT; CDR3: CALGELPSYALGPLNTDKLIF
D: TRDD3; size: few; V: TRDV1; J: TRDJ1; DNA: TGTGCTCTTGGGGAACGGTGGGGGGAAACTGGGGGACTCATCTTT; CDR3: CALGERWGETGGLIF
D: TRDD3; size: .; V: TRDV1; J: TRDJ1; DNA: TGTGCTCTTGGGGAACTGGGGGATACCGCGTTGATCGATAAACTCATCTTT; CDR3: CALGELGDTALIDKLIF
D: TRDD3; size: .; V: TRDV1; J: TRDJ1; DNA: TGTGCTCTTGGGGAACCCTCTTCGGTGGCTTCCTATCTCCCGTGGGGGATACGGAACACCGATAAACTCATCTTT; CDR3: CALGEPSSVASYLPWGIRNTDKLIF
D: TRDD2; size: .; V: TRDV1; J: TRDJ1; DNA: TGTGCTCTTGGGGAACTCAATCTTCCTACGTTACAACATAAACTCATCTTT; CDR3: CALGELNLPTLQHKLIF
D: TRDD3; size: .; V: TRAV29/DV5; J: TRDJ1; DNA: TGTGCAGCAAGTGGCCACCTTCTTTACTGGGGGATAGTGACCGATAAACTCATCTTT; CDR3: CAASGHLLYWGIVTDKLIF
D: .; size: .; V: TRDV1; J: TRDJ1; DNA: TGTGCTCTTGGGGAACATCACTCAGCCTCAGAATTCCTACGAGGGATAATCACCGATAAACTCATCTTT; CDR3: CALGEHHSASEFLRGIITDKLIF
D: TRDD3; size: .; V: TRDV1; J: TRDJ1; DNA: TGTGCTCTTGGGGATAGGGGGATAGCGGACCGAAGGCTCATCTTT; CDR3: CALGDRGIADRRLIF
D: .; size: .; V: TRDV1; J: TRDJ1; DNA: TGTGCTCTTGGGGAACTTGGCTTCCTACAAATGGGGGATTCCGACGGCGGGTACACCGATAAACTCATCTTT; CDR3: CALGELGFLQMGDSDGGYTDKLIF
D: .; size: .; V: TRDV1; J: TRDJ1; DNA: TGTGCTCTTGGGGAACGCCGCTATTATGCATCCGATAAACTCATCTTT; CDR3: CALGERRYYASDKLIF
D: TRDD3; size: .; V: TRDV1; J: TRDJ2; DNA: TGTGCTCTTGGGGAAGAGGGCCTTCCCGAGTACTGGGGGATTTACCCAGCTTTGACAGCACAACTCTTCTTT; CDR3: CALGEEGLPEYWGIYPALTAQLFF
D: TRDD2; size: .; V: TRDV1; J: TRDJ1; DNA: TGTGCTCTTGGGGAGCTTCTTCCTAAATACCCCCCCAAGCAGTACACCGATAAACTCATCTTT; CDR3: CALGELLPKYPPKQYTDKLIF
D: .; size: .; V: TRDV1; J: TRDJ1; DNA: TGTGCTCTTGGGGTCAGAGGCGATACAAGCGGGGATAAACTCATCTTT; CDR3: CALGVRGDTSGDKLIF
D: .; size: few; V: TRDV1; J: TRDJ1; DNA: TGTGCTCTTGGGGAATCTCCGTACCGGGGGTCCCTCGGGACGTACACCGATAAACTCATCTTT; CDR3: CALGESPYRGSLGTYTDKLIF
D: TRDD3; size: few; V: TRDV1; J: TRDJ1; DNA: TGTGCTCTTGGGGGTCCCCCTCCTGGACTGGGGGATAGAGTAAAGTGCACCGATAAACTCATCTTT; CDR3: CALGGPPPGLGDRVKCTDKLIF
D: TRDD3; size: few; V: TRDV1; J: TRDJ1; DNA: TGTGCTCTTGGGGAACTAGTGCACCCCCACTGGGGGACCTACACCGATAAACTCATCTTT; CDR3: CALGELVHPHWGTYTDKLIF
D: TRDD3; size: .; V: TRDV1; J: TRDJ1; DNA: TGTGCTCTTGGGGAACTTAAGTCCTACTGGGGGATACGCGGCGATAAACTCATCTTT; CDR3: CALGELKSYWGIRGDKLIF
D: .; size: few; V: TRDV1; J: TRDJ1; DNA: TGTGCTCTTGGGGTTCCTCCGCCTTTCCTAAGGACCGATAAACTCATCTTT; CDR3: CALGVPPPFLRTDKLIF
D: .; size: few; V: TRDV1; J: TRDJ1; DNA: TGTGCTCTTGGGGAAAATGCGGGGGCCCCGTACACCGATAAACTCATCTTT; CDR3: CALGENAGAPYTDKLIF
D: .; size: .; V: TRDV1; J: TRDJ1; DNA: TGTGCTCTTGGGGAATTTGCCGGGGGGTATTATTCACTGGTAGACACCGATAAACTCATCTTT; CDR3: CALGEFAGGYYSLVDTDKLIF
D: .; size: few; V: TRDV1; J: TRDJ1; DNA: TGTGCTCTTGGGTCATCTGGGGGGGTCCTACGGGACTGGGGACTTACCCGGGATAAACTCATCTTT; CDR3: CALGSSGGVLRDWGLTRDKLIF
D: .; size: .; V: TRDV1; J: TRDJ1; DNA: TGTGCTCTTGGGGAAATAGAATCCCAACCGTACTCCCCGAAACTCATCTTT; CDR3: CALGEIESQPYSPKLIF
D: TRDD3; size: few; V: TRDV1; J: TRDJ1; DNA: TGTGCTCTTGGGACCCGCCTATGGGGGATACCTGAGGACACCGATAAACTCATCTTT; CDR3: CALGTRLWGIPEDTDKLIF
D: TRDD3; size: .; V: TRDV1; J: TRDJ1; DNA: TGTGCTCTTGGGGAACGGGGATGGCCTACCGTGTACTGGGGGATACGCCTCAAGTACACCGATAAACTCATCTTT; CDR3: CALGERGWPTVYWGIRLKYTDKLIF
D: TRDD3; size: .; V: TRDV1; J: TRDJ1; DNA: TGTGCTCTAGTACTGGGGGATACGGCCCGCTCCTACACCGATAAACTCATCTTT; CDR3: CALVLGDTARSYTDKLIF
D: TRDD3; size: few; V: TRDV2; J: TRDJ1; DNA: TGTGCCTGTGACGATGTACTGGGGGAACGCGTGGAAGCCGATAAACTCATCTTT; CDR3: CACDDVLGERVEADKLIF
D: .; size: .; V: TRDV1; J: TRDJ1; DNA: TGTGCTCTTGGGGACAATATTCGTGGAGGACTGAACACCGATAAACTCATCTTT; CDR3: CALGDNIRGGLNTDKLIF
D: TRDD3; size: .; V: TRDV1; J: TRDJ1; DNA: TGTGCTCTTGGAGATTCCAGGGGGATACGGGGTTACACCGATAAACTCATCTTT; CDR3: CALGDSRGIRGYTDKLIF
D: TRDD3; size: .; V: TRDV1; J: TRDJ1; DNA: TGTGCTCTTGGGCGTCCAGTCGGGGGATTCCCGTACACCGATAAACTCATCTTT; CDR3: CALGRPVGGFPYTDKLIF
D: TRDD3; size: few; V: TRDV1; J: TRDJ1; DNA: TGTGCTCTTAACTTGGGGGATACAAGGCACACCGATAAACTCATCTTT; CDR3: CALNLGDTRHTDKLIF
D: TRDD3; size: .; V: TRDV1; J: TRDJ1; DNA: TGTGCTCTTGGGGAAAGGAAGGCCTTCCTGGCTTCTACTGGGGGATACGCGGTAGTTTACACCGATAAACTCATCTTT; CDR3: CALGERKAFLASTGGYAVVYTDKLIF
D: TRDD3; size: .; V: TRDV1; J: TRDJ1; DNA: TGTGCTCTTGGGGAAGGGGCCTTGACTGGGGGTAACACCGATAAACTCATCTTT; CDR3: CALGEGALTGGNTDKLIF
D: TRDD3; size: .; V: TRDV2; J: TRDJ1; DNA: TGTGCCGGTGAAATACTGGGGGTTCTACGGGACACCGATAAACTCATCTTT; CDR3: CAGEILGVLRDTDKLIF
D: TRDD3; size: .; V: TRDV1; J: TRDJ1; DNA: TGTGCTCTTGGGGATCTCGGCCGCAAACTCGGGGATACCACGAGGTACACCGATAAACTCATCTTT; CDR3: CALGDLGRKLGDTTRYTDKLIF
D: TRDD3; size: few; V: TRDV1; J: TRDJ1; DNA: TGTGCTCTTGGGGAACTAGTACTCTGGGGGATACACACCGATAAACTCATCTTT; CDR3: CALGELVLWGIHTDKLIF